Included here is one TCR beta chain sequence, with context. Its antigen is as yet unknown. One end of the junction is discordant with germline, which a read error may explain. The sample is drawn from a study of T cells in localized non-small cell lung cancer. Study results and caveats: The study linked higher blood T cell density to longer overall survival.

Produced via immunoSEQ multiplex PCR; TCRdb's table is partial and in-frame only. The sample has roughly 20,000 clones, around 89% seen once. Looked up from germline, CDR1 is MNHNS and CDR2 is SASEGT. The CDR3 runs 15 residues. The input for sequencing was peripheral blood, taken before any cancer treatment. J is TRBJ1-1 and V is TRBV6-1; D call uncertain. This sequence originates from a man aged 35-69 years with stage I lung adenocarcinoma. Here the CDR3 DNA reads TGTGCCAGCAGTCGGGGAGGCACTCGGAACGCTGAAGCTTTCTTT. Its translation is CASSRGGTRNAEAFF.